This TCR beta chain was retrieved from a study of cytomegalovirus exposure and HLA in healthy donors. Study-level results: Reportedly, HLA-A and HLA-B alleles of most subjects were accurately predicted from TCR beta. In an earlier analysis, in around 590 donors, most V segments appeared productive either ~90% or ~30% of the time. The study recorded 150 to 200 TCR beta chains that were cytomegalovirus-associated. Researchers left out some V segments, among them TRBV6-2 and TRBV6-3, as indistinguishable.

On this clone: No antigen is known for it.

The PCR contained 60 Vbeta and 13 Jbeta primers. Data came from immunoSEQ multiplex PCR; TCRdb stores just in-frame clones and leaves some out. The data hold approximately 79,000 clones, with over 70% observed a single time. Between the trimmed V and J ends, which lost 6 bases and 2 bases, there was a span of 13 bases. CDR3 size: 14 residues. CDR1 and CDR2 (germline): MDHEN, SYDVKM. The source of this sequence is a middle-aged man in good health and CMV-seropositive. The chain employs TRBV28 and TRBJ1-1, with a possible D match to TRBD1 (6 bases). The sequencing input was PBMCs. DNA for the CDR3: TGTGCCAGCAGCGAAGGGACAACTAACACTGAAGCTTTCTTT. The encoded protein is CASSEGTTNTEAFF.